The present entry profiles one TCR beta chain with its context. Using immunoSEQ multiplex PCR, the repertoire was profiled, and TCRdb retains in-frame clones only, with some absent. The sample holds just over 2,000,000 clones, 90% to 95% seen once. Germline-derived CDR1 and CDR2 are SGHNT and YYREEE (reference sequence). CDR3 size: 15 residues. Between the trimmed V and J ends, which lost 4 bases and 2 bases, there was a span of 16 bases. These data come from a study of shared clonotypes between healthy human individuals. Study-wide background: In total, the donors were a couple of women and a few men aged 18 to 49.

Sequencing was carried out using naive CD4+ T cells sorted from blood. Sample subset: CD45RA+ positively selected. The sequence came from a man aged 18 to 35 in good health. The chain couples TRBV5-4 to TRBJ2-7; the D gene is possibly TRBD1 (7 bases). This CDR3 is CASSQQGGYTYEQYF. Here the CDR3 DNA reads TGTGCCAGCAGCCAGCAGGGGGGATACACCTACGAGCAGTACTTC. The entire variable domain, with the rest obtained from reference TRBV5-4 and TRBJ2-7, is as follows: ETGVTQSPTHLIKTRGQQVTLRCSSQSGHNTVSWYQQALGQGPQFIFQYYREEENGRGNFPPRFSGLQFPNYSSELNVNALELDDSALYLCASSQQGGYTYEQYFGPGTRLTVT.